This record covers a single T cell receptor (beta chain). Its specificity is not known. This sample is part of a study of shared clonotypes between healthy human individuals. Study results and caveats: What naive subsets generally showed was a larger estimated richness than memory subsets showed.

The input for sorted-subset replicate PCRs was 150 to 200 ng DNA, tens of thousands of T cell genomes. TCRdb keeps only in-frame clones here, not all; method: immunoSEQ multiplex PCR. The sample consists of 800,000 or so clones, roughly 96% of them appearing once. CD45RO-negative, CCR7-selected cells formed the naive CD8 fraction, which excluded terminally differentiated effector memory CD45RA+ cells. Trimming removed 4 bases from V and 3 bases from J, with 15 bases in between. CDR3 length: 15 residues. Germline V gene data show CDR1 as SEHNR and CDR2 as FQNEAQ (reference sequence). The chain has TRBV7-9 and TRBJ1-1, with a possible D match to TRBD1 (6 bases). The clonotype originates from a man aged 25-40 years in good health. Sequenced sample: naive CD8+ T cells sorted from blood. CDR3 in amino acids: CASSYPDGGHTEAFF. CDR3 nucleotides: TGTGCCAGCAGCTATCCTGACGGGGGGCACACTGAAGCTTTCTTT. The complete variable domain, with remaining parts taken from reference TRBV7-9 and TRBJ1-1, reads DTGVSQNPRHKITKRGQNVTFRCDPISEHNRLYWYRQTLGQGPEFLTYFQNEAQLEKSRLLSDRFSAERPKGSFSTLEIQRTEQGDSAMYLCASSYPDGGHTEAFFGQGTRLTVV.